A single sample is the source of the 26 T cell receptor beta chains below, sequenced in a study of blood T cell repertoires in COVID-19 (dated by TCRdb to the early 2020s). Library preparation used the immunoSEQ multiplex PCR assay. TCRdb stores this immuneACCESS table with in-frame sequences only. Part of the clones is absent; in the studies checked, under half of the shortfall reflects unresolved V genes, and no reason is known for the rest. The sample includes 200,000 to 250,000 clones, with about 88% observed a single time. 2.1% of the sample comes from the top ten. The sequenced material came from peripheral blood. These TCRs come from a woman between 40 and 50 years old who had recovered from COVID-19.

Note on this clone: This may stem from a read error, because a much larger clone lies one nucleotide away. The V gene is TRBV13, the J gene TRBJ2-7; D is uncertain. The CDR3 runs 11 residues. Germline V CDR1 and CDR2: PRHDT, FYEKMQ (reference sequence). CDR3 sequence (DNA): TGTGTCAGCAGCTTAGTCTCCGAGCAGTACTTC. Its protein product is CVSSLVSEQYF.

Concerning this clone: The same CDR3 can be traced to other DNA sequences in this sample. V gene TRBV12-3 or TRBV12-4 combines with J gene TRBJ2-2; D gene uncertain. The V end was cut by 6 bases, the J end by 5 bases, with 7 bases between. There are 12 residues in the CDR3. The CDR3 region is CASSPGTGELFF. The CDR3 coding sequence is TGTGCCAGCAGCCCCGGGACCGGGGAGCTGTTTTTT.

This clone was counted between two and nine times. The chain employs TRBV7-3 and TRBJ2-2; D is perhaps TRBD1 (5 bases). The CDR3 sequence is 17 residues long. CDR1 SGHTA and CDR2 FQGTGA come from the germline V gene. Trimming cost V 5 bases and J 6 bases, with 22 bases left between them. The CDR3 DNA reads TGTGCCAGCAGCCCGGGCCGCCTAAGTGGCAGGGCCGGGGAGCTGTTTTTT. Translation: CASSPGRLSGRAGELFF. Using reference TRBV7-3 and TRBJ2-2 for the parts outside the CDR3, the full variable domain is GAGVSQTPSNKVTEKGKYVELRCDPISGHTALYWYRQSLGQGPEFLIYFQGTGAADDSGLPNDRFFAVRPEGSVSTLKIQRTERGDSAVYLCASSPGRLSGRAGELFFGEGSRLTVL.

The chain links TRBV4-3 to TRBJ2-6; 7 bases align to TRBD1. There are 18 residues in the CDR3. CDR1 is LGHNA, CDR2 YSLEER, per germline. V was clipped by 3 bases and J by 0 bases; unmatched bases: 8. CDR3 protein: CASSQNRGATSGANVLTF. CDR3 in DNA: TGCGCCAGCAGCCAGAACAGGGGAGCAACCTCTGGGGCCAACGTCCTGACTTTC.

This chain connects TRBV11-1 to TRBJ2-3; 10 bases match TRBD2. There are 17 residues in the CDR3. CDR1 and CDR2 from the germline V gene are SGHAT and FQDESV (reference sequence). V lost 0 bases, J lost 1 base, and 4 bases stayed unmatched. The chain's CDR3 is CASSLATTSGGTDTQYF. In DNA form, the CDR3 reads TGTGCCAGCAGCTTAGCCACAACTAGCGGGGGCACAGATACGCAGTATTTT.

This sequence joins TRBV13 and TRBJ2-7; D remains unclear. Trimming left V 5 bases short and J 7 bases short, with 9 bases between. Germline assignment: CDR1 PRHDT and CDR2 FYEKMQ (reference sequence). The CDR3 runs to 11 residues. CDR3 region: CASSVAGEQYF. DNA of the CDR3: TGTGCCAGCAGCGTGGCAGGAGAGCAGTACTTC.

The rearrangement joins TRBV6-2 or TRBV6-3 to TRBJ2-1, with 7 bases that match TRBD2. Germline V lookup: CDR1 MNHEY, CDR2 SVGEGT. V lost 4 bases and J lost 8; bases outside the gene matches: 17. The CDR3 has 17 amino acids. The CDR3 sequence is CASSSPWGGRSTDEQFF. DNA of the CDR3: TGTGCCAGCAGTTCCCCCTGGGGCGGGAGATCCACCGATGAGCAGTTCTTC.

V gene TRBV25-1 combines with J gene TRBJ1-1, with D possibly being TRBD1 (6 bases). The CDR3 has 16 residues. V was cut by 2 bases and J by 0 bases, with 13 bases left in between. CDR1 is MGHDK and CDR2 is SYGVNS in the germline V gene. CDR3 in amino acids: CASSEGGGLMNTEAFF. The CDR3 DNA sequence: TGTGCCAGCAGTGAAGGGGGCGGTCTCATGAACACTGAAGCTTTCTTT. Variable domain in full (rest from reference TRBV25-1 and TRBJ1-1): EADIYQTPRYLVIGTGKKITLECSQTMGHDKMYWYQQDPGMELHLIHYSYGVNSTEKGDLSSESTVSRIRTEHFPLTLESARPSHTSQYLCASSEGGGLMNTEAFFGQGTRLTVV.

The CDR3 sequence: CASSEYARNEQFF. The CDR3 bases are TGTGCCAGCAGTGAATATGCGAGGAATGAGCAGTTCTTC. V is TRBV25-1 and J is TRBJ2-1, with no clear D. CDR1 is MGHDK and CDR2 is SYGVNS in the germline V gene. Trimming removed 0 bases at V and 7 bases at J, with 7 bases between. The CDR3 is made up of 13 amino acids.

The chain carries TRBV28 and TRBJ2-2; TRBD1 agrees at 9 bases. The CDR3 extends over 17 amino acids. Trimming took 5 bases from V and 2 from J; bases not matched to a gene: 9. Germline values: CDR1 MDHEN, CDR2 SYDVKM. CDR3 loop: CASSDYTGGLNTGELFF. In nucleotides, the CDR3 is TGTGCCAGCAGTGATTACACAGGGGGCCTAAACACCGGGGAGCTGTTTTTT.

The chain has TRBV28 and TRBJ1-2; D not certain. This CDR3 has 15 residues. V dropped 0 bases and J dropped 2 bases, with 10 bases sitting between them. Germline V CDR1 and CDR2: MDHEN, SYDVKM. The CDR3, as DNA: TGTGCCAGCAGTTTATGGCAGTCCCCAAACTATGGCTACACCTTC. Its translation is CASSLWQSPNYGYTF.

This clone showed up just a few times. The V and J genes are TRBV7-2 and TRBJ1-3; 10 nucleotides match TRBD1. The CDR3 is 16 residues long. J was trimmed by 8 bases and V by 1 base; bases with no gene match: 8. Per the germline V gene, CDR1 is SGHTA and CDR2 is FQGNSA. The CDR3 DNA reads TGTGCCAGCAGCTTAGGCTTAAGACAGGGGGCAGACACCATATATTTT. Translated: CASSLGLRQGADTIYF.

The V gene is TRBV18, the J gene TRBJ2-1, with D tentatively TRBD1 (8 bases). Germline V gene lookup returns CDR1 KGHSH and CDR2 LQKENI. V was trimmed by 2 bases and J by 6 bases, leaving 17 bases between them. This CDR3 comprises 16 residues. CDR3 sequence: CASSPFGQGGFNEQFF. The CDR3 nucleotides read TGTGCCAGCTCACCATTTGGACAGGGAGGGTTCAATGAGCAGTTCTTC.

This clone showed up just once. The V and J genes are TRBV10-3 and TRBJ1-2; D not certain. This CDR3 is built from 13 residues. V dropped 0 bases and J dropped 5 bases, with 7 bases sitting between them. Germline CDR1 is ENHRY and CDR2 is SYGVKD. The CDR3 nucleotides read TGTGCCATCAGTGAGTCGAGAATTTATGGCTACACCTTC. Encoded protein: CAISESRIYGYTF.

The chain has TRBV6-2 or TRBV6-3 and TRBJ1-5; TRBD1 matches 9 bases. Looked up from germline, CDR1 is MNHEY and CDR2 is SVGEGT. The CDR3 covers 15 residues. V shed 4 bases, J shed 6 bases, and the junction held 7 bases outside the gene matches. The CDR3 nucleotides are TGTGCCAGCAGTTCCGCCGACAGGGGGACTCAGCCCCAGCATTTT. Translated, it gives CASSSADRGTQPQHF.

This clone was found once. The genes are TRBV7-2 and TRBJ1-1; no firm D call. The germline CDR1 and CDR2 sequences are SGHTA and FQGNSA. This CDR3 has 16 amino acids. V lost 0 bases to trimming and J lost 1 base, with 12 bases between them. CDR3 sequence (DNA): TGTGCCAGCAGCTTAGCCACTTCCCTTTGGAACACTGAAGCTTTCTTT. Translation gives CASSLATSLWNTEAFF.

This chain connects TRBV11-2 to TRBJ2-7; 9 nucleotides align to TRBD2. Germline CDR1 reads SGHAT; CDR2 reads FQNNGV. The CDR3 consists of 15 residues. The junction had 3 bases not matched to a gene; V was cut back by 1 base and J by 2 bases. CDR3 in amino acids: CASSLVAGATYEQYF. The CDR3 DNA reads as TGTGCCAGCAGCTTAGTAGCGGGGGCTACCTACGAGCAGTACTTC.

The V call is TRBV19, the J call TRBJ2-3, with a weak D call TRBD1 (6 bases). The CDR3 extends over 12 amino acids. CDR1 LNHDA and CDR2 SQIVND come from the germline V gene (reference sequence). The germline V and J ends were trimmed by 3 bases and 8 bases, with 9 bases remaining between them. The CDR3 loop reads CASSIPRGTQYF. The DNA of the CDR3 is TGTGCCAGTAGTATCCCCAGGGGTACGCAGTATTTT. The entire variable domain, with the rest obtained from reference TRBV19 and TRBJ2-3, is as follows: DGGITQSPKYLFRKEGQNVTLSCEQNLNHDAMYWYRQDPGQGLRLIYYSQIVNDFQKGDIAEGYSVSREKKESFPLTVTSAQKNPTAFYLCASSIPRGTQYFGPGTRLTVL.

The V gene is TRBV4-3, the J gene TRBJ1-3; 8 nucleotides agree with TRBD1. The CDR3 covers 16 residues. From germline, CDR1 is LGHNA and CDR2 YSLEER. Germline trimming cut 4 bases from V and 2 bases from J; bases unmatched to any gene: 7. The CDR3 here is CASSLGRGLAGNTIYF. Written as DNA, the CDR3 is TGCGCCAGCAGCCTTGGCAGGGGGCTTGCTGGAAACACCATATATTTT.

V usage is TRBV9 and J usage is TRBJ2-2; 7 bases agree with TRBD2. With 4 bases clipped from V and 7 bases from J, the junction kept 10 bases outside the gene matches. CDR1 SGDLS and CDR2 YYNGEE come from the germline V gene. The CDR3 extends over 15 amino acids. The CDR3 sequence: CASSWGGSLDGELFF. CDR3 coding DNA: TGTGCCAGCAGCTGGGGGGGGTCCCTGGACGGGGAGCTGTTTTTT.

V gene TRBV19 combines with J gene TRBJ2-4, with D possibly TRBD1 on 6 matching bases. CDR3 length equals 16 residues. CDR1 and CDR2 from the germline V gene are LNHDA and SQIVND (reference sequence). Trimming cost V 5 bases and J 2 bases, with 16 bases left between them. CDR3 nucleotide sequence: TGTGCCAGTAGTGTACAGGGAAAGCTTTCCAAAAACATTCAGTACTTC. This sequence encodes CASSVQGKLSKNIQYF.

V usage is TRBV6-2 or TRBV6-3 and J usage is TRBJ1-2; D is possibly TRBD1 (5 bases). The CDR3 runs to 15 residues. Looked up from germline, CDR1 is MNHEY and CDR2 is SVGEGT. V was clipped by 3 bases and J by 7 bases, with 18 bases between them. The CDR3 spells CASSYSGGVPIGYTF. CDR3 nucleotides: TGTGCCAGCAGTTATAGTGGAGGGGTGCCGATTGGCTACACCTTC.

The chain carries TRBV19 and TRBJ2-7; possible D gene TRBD2, 6 bases. CDR3 length: 16 amino acids. V shed 5 bases and J shed 0 bases, with 17 bases lying between them. Germline V gene data show CDR1 as LNHDA and CDR2 as SQIVND (reference sequence). In DNA form, the CDR3 reads TGTGCCAGTAGTGAAACCGGGACTGTTAGCTCCTACGAGCAGTACTTC. Protein sequence: CASSETGTVSSYEQYF.

The V and J genes are TRBV3-1 (or the pseudogene TRBV3-2) and TRBJ1-2; 9 bases align to TRBD1. Germline CDR1 is LGHDT and CDR2 is YNNKEL (reference sequence). Trimming cost V 2 bases and J 2 bases; bases outside gene matches: 6. This CDR3 has 16 residues. In DNA form, the CDR3 reads TGTGCCAGCAGCCAAATTACCGGGACAGGGAACTATGGCTACACCTTC. Translating it yields CASSQITGTGNYGYTF.

This chain joins TRBV3-1 (or the pseudogene TRBV3-2) and TRBJ1-4, with 9 bases matching TRBD1. J was trimmed by 2 bases and V by 3 bases; bases with no gene match: 7. Looked up from germline, CDR1 is LGHDT and CDR2 is YNNKEL (reference sequence). The CDR3 is 17 residues long. The CDR3 region is CASSHLQGAQTNEKLFF. CDR3 nucleotides: TGTGCCAGCAGCCATCTACAGGGGGCGCAGACTAATGAAAAACTGTTTTTT.

This rearrangement joins TRBV7-3 to TRBJ1-6; D is uncertain. The germline gives CDR1 SGHTA, CDR2 FQGTGA. CDR3 length equals 13 residues. Trimming cost V 5 bases and J 10 bases, with 12 bases left between them. CDR3 protein: CASSPDPGSPLHF. In nucleotides, the CDR3 is TGTGCCAGCAGCCCCGATCCGGGGTCACCCCTCCACTTT.